A selection of T cell receptor beta chains follows, all from one sample in a study of cytomegalovirus exposure and HLA in healthy donors. Profiled with immunoSEQ multiplex PCR; TCRdb holds only in-frame clones, not every one. The sample holds some 91,000 clones; roughly 67% are singletons and the top ten take 2% to 2.5%. Sequencing was carried out using PBMCs. These receptors all stem from a human donor in good health. Each CDR3 is given with its conserved first and last residue. The order of the fields is J gene, clone size, D gene, V gene, CDR3 protein, CDR3 DNA. A D gene is named only where the DNA matches it firmly. Clone size is shown for a subset of rows, as once, few, many or a class of expanded clone.

J gene: TRBJ1-6
clone size: .
D gene: .
V gene: TRBV5-8
CDR3 protein: CASTRGEEGSPLHF
CDR3 DNA: TGTGCCAGCACCCGAGGGGAGGAGGGTTCACCCCTCCACTTT

J gene: TRBJ1-1
clone size: .
D gene: .
V gene: TRBV30
CDR3 protein: CAFHRGYTEAFF
CDR3 DNA: TGTGCCTTCCACCGGGGGTACACTGAAGCTTTCTTT

J gene: TRBJ2-3
clone size: .
D gene: TRBD1
V gene: TRBV29-1
CDR3 protein: CSVTHRGWTDTQYF
CDR3 DNA: TGCAGCGTCACACACAGGGGGTGGACAGATACGCAGTATTTT

J gene: TRBJ2-2
clone size: .
D gene: TRBD2
V gene: TRBV7-9
CDR3 protein: CASSYTSGGADAGELFF
CDR3 DNA: TGTGCCAGCAGCTATACTAGCGGGGGGGCCGACGCCGGGGAGCTGTTTTTT

J gene: TRBJ1-1
clone size: few
D gene: TRBD1
V gene: TRBV5-5
CDR3 protein: CASSALQGASTEAFF
CDR3 DNA: TGTGCCAGCAGCGCTCTGCAGGGGGCAAGCACTGAAGCTTTCTTT

J gene: TRBJ1-1
clone size: .
D gene: .
V gene: TRBV29-1
CDR3 protein: CSVPGGGTEAFF
CDR3 DNA: TGCAGCGTACCCGGAGGCGGCACTGAAGCTTTCTTT

J gene: TRBJ2-5
clone size: .
D gene: TRBD1
V gene: TRBV6-1
CDR3 protein: CASGDRVVETQYF
CDR3 DNA: TGTGCCAGCGGGGACAGGGTCGTGGAGACCCAGTACTTC

J gene: TRBJ1-6
clone size: .
D gene: .
V gene: TRBV7-2
CDR3 protein: CASSFGSPLHF
CDR3 DNA: TGTGCCAGCAGCTTCGGTTCACCCCTCCACTTT

J gene: TRBJ1-4
clone size: few
D gene: TRBD1
V gene: TRBV19
CDR3 protein: CASSSTGGTNEKLFF
CDR3 DNA: TGTGCCAGTAGTTCAACAGGGGGAACTAATGAAAAACTGTTTTTT

J gene: TRBJ2-5
clone size: .
D gene: .
V gene: TRBV15
CDR3 protein: CATSSPGGTETQYF
CDR3 DNA: TGTGCCACCAGCAGTCCAGGAGGGACAGAGACCCAGTACTTC

J gene: TRBJ2-7
clone size: once
D gene: .
V gene: TRBV18
CDR3 protein: CASSPVRSEQYF
CDR3 DNA: TGTGCCAGCTCACCAGTCAGAAGCGAGCAGTACTTC